Following are 6 T cell receptor beta chains from one sample sequenced in a study of T cell repertoires in cytomegalovirus infection. TCRdb independently ran MiXCR on the reads; one entry per CDR3 protein. Here the sample spans 150,000 to 200,000 distinct CDR3 sequences, 8% to 10% being singletons. Sequenced: PBMCs. The receptors here all came from a human donor in good health (CMV status not recorded). Some clones in this sample may be carry-over from other donors' samples.

This clonotype was recorded many times. This chain connects TRBV12-3 or TRBV12-4 to TRBJ1-2; D is uncertain. Trimming pared 5 bases from V and 2 bases from J, leaving 9 bases between. CDR3 size: 13 residues. CDR3 coding DNA: TGTGCCAGCAGTACTAAGAGGAACTATGGCTACACCTTC. Translated: CASSTKRNYGYTF.

This clonotype was picked up many times. The gene calls are TRBV7-2 and TRBJ1-2; D might be TRBD1 (5 bases). The length of the CDR3 is 12 residues. Germline V lookup: CDR1 SGHTA, CDR2 FQGNSA. V was shortened by 5 bases and J by 5 bases, with 9 bases between the two germline ends. CDR3 loop: CASSATVYGYTF. The DNA of the CDR3 is TGTGCCAGCAGCGCGACAGTTTATGGCTACACCTTC.

This clonotype was observed at least ten times. V usage is TRBV7-8 and J usage is TRBJ2-3; 9 bases align to TRBD2. J was trimmed by 0 bases and V by 1 base; bases with no gene match: 11. This CDR3 region has 19 residues. Germline V lookup: CDR1 SGHVS, CDR2 FQNEAQ. CDR3 DNA sequence: TGTGCCAGCAGCTTAGGCTCGGGTAGCGGGAGCTGGAGCACAGATACGCAGTATTTT. Translation gives CASSLGSGSGSWSTDTQYF.

This clonotype has ten or more counts. The V gene is TRBV7-3, the J gene TRBJ2-5, with 8 bases identical to TRBD1. Per germline, CDR1 SGHTA and CDR2 FQGTGA. The CDR3 has 15 residues. With V trimmed by 2 bases and J by 2 bases, 4 bases remained unmatched. CDR3 in amino acids: CASSLDRGGQETQYF. The CDR3 DNA sequence: TGTGCCAGCAGCTTAGACAGGGGAGGTCAAGAGACCCAGTACTTC.

V is TRBV7-3 and J is TRBJ2-1; D gene ambiguous. The CDR3 totals 16 residues. The V end was cut by 2 bases, the J end by 0 bases, with 11 bases between. The germline CDR1 and CDR2 sequences are SGHTA and FQGTGA. CDR3 protein: CASSLQSPGSYNEQFF. CDR3 DNA sequence: TGTGCCAGCAGCTTACAGTCTCCCGGCTCCTACAATGAGCAGTTCTTC. Based on the CDR3 plus reference TRBV7-3 and TRBJ2-1, the full variable domain is GAGVSQTPSNKVTEKGKYVELRCDPISGHTALYWYRQSLGQGPEFLIYFQGTGAADDSGLPNDRFFAVRPEGSVSTLKIQRTERGDSAVYLCASSLQSPGSYNEQFFGPGTRLTVL.

CDR3 nucleotide sequence: TGTGCCAGTCGGGGGCAGGGCAGTCCCGGGGAGCTGTTTTTT. Encoded protein: CASRGQGSPGELFF. This chain links TRBV28 with TRBJ2-2; D tentatively fits TRBD1 or TRBD2 (6 bases each). V lost 9 bases and J lost 6, with 17 bases in between. The CDR3 has 14 residues. The germline gives CDR1 MDHEN, CDR2 SYDVKM.